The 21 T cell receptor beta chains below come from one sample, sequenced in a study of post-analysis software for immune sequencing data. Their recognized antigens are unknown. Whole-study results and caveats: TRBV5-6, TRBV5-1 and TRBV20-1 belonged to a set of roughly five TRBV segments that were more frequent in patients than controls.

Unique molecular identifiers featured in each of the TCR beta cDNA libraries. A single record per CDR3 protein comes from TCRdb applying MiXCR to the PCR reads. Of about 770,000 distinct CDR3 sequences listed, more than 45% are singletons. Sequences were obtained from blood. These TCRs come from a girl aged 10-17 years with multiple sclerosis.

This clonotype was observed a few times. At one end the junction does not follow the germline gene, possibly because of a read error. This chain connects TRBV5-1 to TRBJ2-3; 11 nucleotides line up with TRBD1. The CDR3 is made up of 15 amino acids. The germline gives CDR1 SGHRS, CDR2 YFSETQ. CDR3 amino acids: CASSSGTGGTDTQYF. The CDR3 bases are TGTGCTAGCAGCTCCGGGACAGGGGGGACAGATACGCAGTATTTT.

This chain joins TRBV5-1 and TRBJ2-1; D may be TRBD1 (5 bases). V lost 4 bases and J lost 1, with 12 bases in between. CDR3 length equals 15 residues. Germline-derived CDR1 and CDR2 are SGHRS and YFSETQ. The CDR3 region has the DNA TGCGCCAGCAGCACAACAGGTATTTCCTACAATGAGCAGTTCTTC. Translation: CASSTTGISYNEQFF.

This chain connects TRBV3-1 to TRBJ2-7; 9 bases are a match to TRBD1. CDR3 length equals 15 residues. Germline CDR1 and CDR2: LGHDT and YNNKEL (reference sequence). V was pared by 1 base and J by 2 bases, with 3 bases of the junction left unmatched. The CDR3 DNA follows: TGTGCCAGCAGCCAAGCCGGGACAGGGACCTACGAGCAGTACTTC. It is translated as CASSQAGTGTYEQYF.

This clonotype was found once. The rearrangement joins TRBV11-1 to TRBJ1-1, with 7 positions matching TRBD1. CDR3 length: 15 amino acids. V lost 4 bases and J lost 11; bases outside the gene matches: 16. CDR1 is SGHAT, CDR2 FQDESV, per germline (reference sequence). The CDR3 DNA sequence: TGTGCCAGCAGCTCATCCTCGGCACAGGGGAAGTTGGCTTTCTTT. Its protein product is CASSSSSAQGKLAFF.

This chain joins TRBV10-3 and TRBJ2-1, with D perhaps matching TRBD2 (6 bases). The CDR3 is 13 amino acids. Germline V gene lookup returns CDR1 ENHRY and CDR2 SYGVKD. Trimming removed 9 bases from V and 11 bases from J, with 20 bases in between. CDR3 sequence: CAIEQRGGNKQFF. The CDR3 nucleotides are TGTGCCATTGAACAGAGAGGAGGGAATAAGCAGTTCTTC.

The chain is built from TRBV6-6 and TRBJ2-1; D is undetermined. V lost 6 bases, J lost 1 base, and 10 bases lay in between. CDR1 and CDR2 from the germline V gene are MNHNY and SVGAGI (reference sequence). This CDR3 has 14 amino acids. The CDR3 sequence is CASSSIPSYNEQFF. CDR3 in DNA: TGTGCCAGCAGCTCGATACCATCCTACAATGAGCAGTTCTTC.

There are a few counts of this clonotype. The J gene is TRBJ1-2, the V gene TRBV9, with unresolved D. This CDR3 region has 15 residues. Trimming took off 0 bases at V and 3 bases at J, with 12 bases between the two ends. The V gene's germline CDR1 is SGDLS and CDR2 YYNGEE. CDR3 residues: CASSVVGDLDYGYTF. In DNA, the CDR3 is TGTGCCAGCAGCGTAGTTGGCGACTTAGACTATGGCTACACCTTC.

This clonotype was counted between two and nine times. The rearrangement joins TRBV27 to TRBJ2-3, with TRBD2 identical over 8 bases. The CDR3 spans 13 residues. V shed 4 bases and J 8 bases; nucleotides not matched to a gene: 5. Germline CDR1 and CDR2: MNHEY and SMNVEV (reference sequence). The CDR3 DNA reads TGTGCCAGCAGTTCAGAGCGGGGGATTACGCAGTATTTT. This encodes CASSSERGITQYF.

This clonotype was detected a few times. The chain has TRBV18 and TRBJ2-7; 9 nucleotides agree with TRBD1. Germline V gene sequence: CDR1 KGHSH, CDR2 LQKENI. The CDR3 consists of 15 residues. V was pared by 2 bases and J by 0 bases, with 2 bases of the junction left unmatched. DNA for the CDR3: TGTGCCAGCTCACCAGGGACAGGGAACTCCTACGAGCAGTACTTC. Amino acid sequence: CASSPGTGNSYEQYF. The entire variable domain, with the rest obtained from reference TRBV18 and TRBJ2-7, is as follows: NAGVMQNPRHLVRRRGQEARLRCSPMKGHSHVYWYRQLPEEGLKFMVYLQKENIIDESGMPKERFSAEFPKEGPSILRIQQVVRGDSAAYFCASSPGTGNSYEQYFGPGTRLTVT.

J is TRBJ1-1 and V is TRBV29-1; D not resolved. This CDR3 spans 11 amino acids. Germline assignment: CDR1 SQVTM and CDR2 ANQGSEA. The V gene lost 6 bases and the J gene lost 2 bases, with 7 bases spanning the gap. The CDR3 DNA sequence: TGCAGCGTGTCAGCTAACACTGAAGCTTTCTTT. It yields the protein CSVSANTEAFF.

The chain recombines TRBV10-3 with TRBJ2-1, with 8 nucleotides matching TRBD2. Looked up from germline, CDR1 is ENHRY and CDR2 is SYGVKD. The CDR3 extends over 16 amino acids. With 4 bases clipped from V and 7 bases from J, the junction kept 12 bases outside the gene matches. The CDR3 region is CAISGLDLAGTNEQFF. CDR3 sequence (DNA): TGTGCCATCAGTGGGCTTGATCTAGCGGGCACTAATGAGCAGTTCTTC.

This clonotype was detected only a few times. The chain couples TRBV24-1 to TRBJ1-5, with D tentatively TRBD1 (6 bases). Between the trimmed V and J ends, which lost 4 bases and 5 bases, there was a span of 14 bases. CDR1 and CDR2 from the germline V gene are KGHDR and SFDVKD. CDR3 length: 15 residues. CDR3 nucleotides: TGTGCCACCAGTGACCCGACAGGTCCAGATCAGCCCCAGCATTTT. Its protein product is CATSDPTGPDQPQHF.

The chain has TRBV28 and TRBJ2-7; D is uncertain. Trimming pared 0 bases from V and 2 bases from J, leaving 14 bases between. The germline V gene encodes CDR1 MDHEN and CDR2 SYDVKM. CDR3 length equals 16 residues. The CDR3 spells CASSLWVGAGPYEQYF. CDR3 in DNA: TGTGCCAGCAGTTTATGGGTAGGCGCCGGACCCTACGAGCAGTACTTC. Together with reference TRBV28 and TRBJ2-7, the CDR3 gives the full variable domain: DVKVTQSSRYLVKRTGEKVFLECVQDMDHENMFWYRQDPGLGLRLIYFSYDVKMKEKGDIPEGYSVSREKKERFSLILESASTNQTSMYLCASSLWVGAGPYEQYFGPGTRLTVT.

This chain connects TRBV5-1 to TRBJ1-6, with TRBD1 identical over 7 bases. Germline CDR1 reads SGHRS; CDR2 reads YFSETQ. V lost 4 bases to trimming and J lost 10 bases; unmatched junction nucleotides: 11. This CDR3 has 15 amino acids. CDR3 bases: TGCGCCAGCAGCCTCCGGGACAGCGGGCGATCACCCCTCCACTTT. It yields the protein CASSLRDSGRSPLHF.

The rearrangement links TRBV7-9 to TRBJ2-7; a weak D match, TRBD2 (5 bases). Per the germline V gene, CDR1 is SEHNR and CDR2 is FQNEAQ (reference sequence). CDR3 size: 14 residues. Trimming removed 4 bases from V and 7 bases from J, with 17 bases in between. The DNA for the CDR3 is TGTGCCAGCAGCTCCGCCCAGGAGGTCCGGGAGCAGTACTTC. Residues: CASSSAQEVREQYF.

CDR3 sequence reads: CASSYARLAGNFNEQFF. CDR3 DNA sequence: TGTGCCAGCAGTTACGCGCGACTAGCGGGAAATTTCAATGAGCAGTTCTTC. V gene TRBV6-5 combines with J gene TRBJ2-1; 11 nucleotides align to TRBD2. The CDR3 covers 17 residues. After removal of 2 bases from V and 6 bases from J, the junction contained 9 bases not matched to a gene. Germline assignment: CDR1 MNHEY and CDR2 SVGAGI.

CDR3 sequence reads: CASNTSRDRSVRGYGYTF. CDR3 in DNA: TGTGCCAGCAACACGTCTCGGGACAGGTCCGTCAGGGGCTATGGCTACACCTTC. This rearrangement joins TRBV7-3 to TRBJ1-2; TRBD1 agrees at 8 bases. This CDR3 comprises 18 residues. The germline CDR1 and CDR2 sequences are SGHTA and FQGTGA. Germline trimming cut 7 bases from V and 4 bases from J; bases unmatched to any gene: 20. The full variable domain, in which reference TRBV7-3 and TRBJ1-2 provide the parts outside the CDR3, is GAGVSQTPSNKVTEKGKYVELRCDPISGHTALYWYRQSLGQGPEFLIYFQGTGAADDSGLPNDRFFAVRPEGSVSTLKIQRTERGDSAVYLCASNTSRDRSVRGYGYTFGSGTRLTVV.

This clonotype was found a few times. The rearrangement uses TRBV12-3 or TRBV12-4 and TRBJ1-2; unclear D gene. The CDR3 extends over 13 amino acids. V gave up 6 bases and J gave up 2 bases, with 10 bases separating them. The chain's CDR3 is CASSHGPNYGYTF. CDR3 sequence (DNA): TGTGCCAGCAGCCACGGGCCCAACTATGGCTACACCTTC.

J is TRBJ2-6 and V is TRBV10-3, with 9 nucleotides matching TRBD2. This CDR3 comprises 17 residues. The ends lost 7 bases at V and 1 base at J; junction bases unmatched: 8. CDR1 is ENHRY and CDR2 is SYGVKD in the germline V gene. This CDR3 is CAIKPSGTNSGANVLTF. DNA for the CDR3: TGTGCCATCAAGCCTAGCGGGACGAATTCTGGGGCCAACGTCCTGACTTTC.

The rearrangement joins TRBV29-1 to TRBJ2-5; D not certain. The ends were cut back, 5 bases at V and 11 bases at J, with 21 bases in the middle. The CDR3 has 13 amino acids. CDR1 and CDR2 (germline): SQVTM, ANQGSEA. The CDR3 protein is CSVLGLSYNEQYF. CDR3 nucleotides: TGCAGCGTTCTGGGCCTCTCCTACAATGAGCAGTACTTC. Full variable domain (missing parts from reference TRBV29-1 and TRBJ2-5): SAVISQKPSRDICQRGTSLTIQCQVDSQVTMMFWYRQQPGQSLTLIATANQGSEATYESGFVIDKFPISRPNLTFSTLTVSNMSPEDSSIYLCSVLGLSYNEQYFGPGTRLLVL.

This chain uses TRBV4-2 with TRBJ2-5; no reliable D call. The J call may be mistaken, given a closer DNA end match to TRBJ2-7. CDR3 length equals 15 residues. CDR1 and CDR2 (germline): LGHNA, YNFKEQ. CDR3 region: CASSQDIGPSYEQYF. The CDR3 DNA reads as TGTGCCAGCAGCCAAGATATAGGGCCCAGCTACGAGCAGTACTTC.